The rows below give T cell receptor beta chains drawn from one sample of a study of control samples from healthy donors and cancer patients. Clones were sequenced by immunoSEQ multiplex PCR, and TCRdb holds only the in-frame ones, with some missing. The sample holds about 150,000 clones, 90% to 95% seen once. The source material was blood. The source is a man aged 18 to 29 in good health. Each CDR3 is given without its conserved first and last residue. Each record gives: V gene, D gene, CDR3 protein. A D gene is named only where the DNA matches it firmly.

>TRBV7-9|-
ASSQGRGLNEAF
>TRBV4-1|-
ASSQGENSGNTIY
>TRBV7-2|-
ASSLARRGTDTQY
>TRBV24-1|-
ATSDSWGRDTQY
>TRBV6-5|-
ASRTTGISNQPQH
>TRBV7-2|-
ASSLVRVGNEKLF
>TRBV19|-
ASSPGRNYGYT
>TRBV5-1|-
ASSLDATGYGYT
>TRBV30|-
AWRTGYSYEQY
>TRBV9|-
ASSEAPGNTIY
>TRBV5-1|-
ASSLTRGMEAF
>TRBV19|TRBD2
ASSRGDEQY
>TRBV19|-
ASGRGRVGGEQF
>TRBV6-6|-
ASSLGTLNTEAF
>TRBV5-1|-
ASSLAGNTIY
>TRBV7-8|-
ASKLTRGEVNSPLH
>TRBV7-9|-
ASSLARLGSPLH
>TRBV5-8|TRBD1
ASSARQGERDTEAF
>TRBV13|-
ASSLDFNNEQF
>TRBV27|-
ASGTSGNTIY
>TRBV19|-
ASSIMRGQSEAF
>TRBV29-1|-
SGAVGAYEQY
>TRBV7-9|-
ASSLGTRIQF
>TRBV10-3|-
AISDVFRSGNTIY
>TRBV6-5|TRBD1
ATRRGSFTDTQY
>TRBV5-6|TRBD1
ASSSGTGGSSGANVLT
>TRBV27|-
ASSLTGQWGYGYT
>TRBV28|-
ASTWGGQGEQF
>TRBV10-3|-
AISEQGSYNSPLH
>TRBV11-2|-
ASSLAVGLSNYGYT
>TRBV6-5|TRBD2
ASSTGLAWYEQY
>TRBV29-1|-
SVDQSNEQF
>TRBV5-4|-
ASSLGQTTNEKLF
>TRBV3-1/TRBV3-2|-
ASSQFLGSNQPQH
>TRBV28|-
ASSLVAPTGELF
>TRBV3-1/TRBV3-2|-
ASSQEIGTSSYEQY